The 27 T cell receptor beta chains presented below share a single source sample, sequenced in a study of cytomegalovirus exposure and HLA in healthy donors. The data were produced by immunoSEQ multiplex PCR, yet TCRdb's version contains in-frame clones alone and is incomplete. In the table there are some 130,000 clones, 82% of which are singletons. Sequenced input: PBMCs. The receptors were sampled from a man in his thirties or forties in good health and CMV-seropositive.

This chain links TRBV18 with TRBJ2-1; 7 bases match TRBD1. Germline values: CDR1 KGHSH, CDR2 LQKENI. This CDR3 has 13 residues. With 9 bases clipped from V and 6 bases from J, the junction kept 8 bases outside the gene matches. CDR3 region: CASSWDRFNEQFF. As DNA, the CDR3 is TGTGCCAGTTCCTGGGACAGATTCAATGAGCAGTTCTTC.

V usage is TRBV27 and J usage is TRBJ1-1; 7 bases match TRBD1. This CDR3 region has 13 residues. CDR1 MNHEY and CDR2 SMNVEV come from the germline V gene (reference sequence). The J segment lost 3 bases and the V segment lost 6 bases, leaving 4 bases of the junction unmatched. The CDR3 sequence is CASSGTGDTEAFF. The CDR3 region has the DNA TGTGCCAGCAGCGGAACAGGGGACACTGAAGCTTTCTTT.

CDR3 sequence reads: CASRWTLAGAYEQYF. The CDR3 DNA reads as TGCGCCAGCAGATGGACCCTAGCGGGAGCCTACGAGCAGTACTTC. V and J are TRBV5-1 and TRBJ2-7, with 10 bases lining up with TRBD2. This CDR3 region has 15 residues. CDR1 SGHRS and CDR2 YFSETQ come from the germline V gene. V gave up 5 bases and J gave up 2 bases; unmatched junction bases: 7. The full variable domain, its missing parts supplied by reference TRBV5-1 and TRBJ2-7, is KAGVTQTPRYLIKTRGQQVTLSCSPISGHRSVSWYQQTPGQGLQFLFEYFSETQRNKGNFPGRFSGRQFSNSRSEMNVSTLELGDSALYLCASRWTLAGAYEQYFGPGTRLTVT.

The V call is TRBV29-1, the J call TRBJ1-2; TRBD1 agrees at 8 bases. CDR3 length: 12 amino acids. CDR1 and CDR2 from the germline V gene are SQVTM and ANQGSEA. The V gene end was trimmed by 1 base and the J gene end by 6 bases; junction bases not matched to a gene: 1. The CDR3 region has the DNA TGCAGCGTTGAAGGGACAGGGAATGGCTACACCTTC. Translation: CSVEGTGNGYTF. Filled out from reference TRBV29-1 and TRBJ1-2, the complete variable domain reads SAVISQKPSRDICQRGTSLTIQCQVDSQVTMMFWYRQQPGQSLTLIATANQGSEATYESGFVIDKFPISRPNLTFSTLTVSNMSPEDSSIYLCSVEGTGNGYTFGSGTRLTVV.

The V gene is TRBV19, the J gene TRBJ1-1; a possible D gene is TRBD1 (5 bases). The germline V gene has CDR1 LNHDA and CDR2 SQIVND (reference sequence). Trimming left V 6 bases short and J 11 bases short, with 19 bases between. The CDR3 contains 13 residues. CDR3 sequence (DNA): TGTGCCAGTAGAGAGGCAGGGCCCGATTTGGCTTTCTTT. Translation gives CASREAGPDLAFF.

The chain couples TRBV5-5 to TRBJ1-6; D perhaps matches TRBD1 (6 bases). This CDR3 spans 14 amino acids. Germline V lookup: CDR1 SGHKS, CDR2 YYEKEE (reference sequence). Trimming took 4 bases from V and 7 from J, leaving 12 bases between them. CDR3 sequence reads: CASSATGMNSPLHF. The CDR3 nucleotides read TGTGCCAGCAGCGCCACAGGGATGAATTCACCCCTCCACTTT.

Notes on this clone: Other DNA sequences from this sample encode an identical CDR3 as well. V and J are TRBV5-1 and TRBJ2-2, with 8 bases fitting TRBD1. The V gene's germline CDR1 is SGHRS and CDR2 YFSETQ. V lost 4 bases and J lost 5; bases outside the gene matches: 10. This CDR3 comprises 16 residues. The CDR3, as DNA: TGCGCCAGCAGCCGGGGACAGGTTGGAGTGACCGGGGAGCTGTTTTTT. Translation: CASSRGQVGVTGELFF.

The chain carries TRBV7-9 and TRBJ2-7, with 7 nucleotides matching TRBD1. This CDR3 is built from 12 residues. Germline trimming cut 6 bases from V and 6 bases from J; bases unmatched to any gene: 5. In germline, CDR1 is SEHNR, CDR2 FQNEAQ (reference sequence). The CDR3: CASRDRVGEQYF. The CDR3 DNA sequence: TGTGCCAGCAGAGACAGGGTAGGCGAGCAGTACTTC.

V gene TRBV4-1 combines with J gene TRBJ1-5; 7 positions match TRBD1. This CDR3 contains 17 residues. CDR1 is MGHRA and CDR2 is YSYEKL in the germline V gene. V shed 2 bases, J shed 2 bases, and the junction held 9 bases outside the gene matches. The CDR3 region has the DNA TGCGCCAGCAGCCAAACCATCCCAACAGGGGGCAATCAGCCCCAGCATTTT. Amino acid sequence: CASSQTIPTGGNQPQHF.

The V gene is TRBV5-1, the J gene TRBJ2-1, with TRBD1 matching over 7 bases. This CDR3 spans 15 amino acids. The junction had 8 bases not matched to a gene; V was cut back by 3 bases and J by 5 bases. Germline V gene sequence: CDR1 SGHRS, CDR2 YFSETQ. The CDR3 here is CASSWGQSSNNEQFF. CDR3 sequence (DNA): TGCGCCAGCAGCTGGGGACAGTCTAGCAACAATGAGCAGTTCTTC.

The chain uses TRBV9 and TRBJ1-3; D is perhaps TRBD1 (6 bases). This CDR3 has 13 residues. The ends were cut back, 4 bases at V and 3 bases at J, with 8 bases in the middle. CDR1 is SGDLS and CDR2 is YYNGEE in the germline V gene. As DNA, the CDR3 is TGTGCCAGCAGCTCAGGGGATGGAAACACCATATATTTT. Its protein is CASSSGDGNTIYF. Looking up the rest from reference TRBV9 and TRBJ1-3 gives the full variable domain: DSGVTQTPKHLITATGQRVTLRCSPRSGDLSVYWYQQSLDQGLQFLIQYYNGEERAKGNILERFSAQQFPDLHSELNLSSLELGDSALYFCASSSGDGNTIYFGEGSWLTVV.

Here the CDR3 reads CAISESLAGGGTETQYF. The CDR3 nucleotides read TGTGCCATCAGTGAGAGCCTAGCGGGGGGGGGTACCGAGACCCAGTACTTC. The rearrangement joins TRBV10-3 to TRBJ2-5; 12 nucleotides align to TRBD2. Germline loops: CDR1 ENHRY, CDR2 SYGVKD. This CDR3 is 17 amino acids long. The V and J ends lost 2 bases and 5 bases, in that order; junction bases with no gene match: 9.

V is TRBV14 and J is TRBJ2-1; D is possibly TRBD2 (6 bases). In germline, CDR1 is SGHDN, CDR2 FVKESK. With 0 bases removed from V and 8 bases from J, the gap between germline ends came to 20 bases. This CDR3 spans 17 amino acids. The DNA of the CDR3 is TGTGCCAGCAGCCAAGAAAGTGGGGTGGCTAGCGTGGATGAGCAGTTCTTC. It encodes CASSQESGVASVDEQFF.

This clone was observed a single time. This rearrangement joins TRBV9 to TRBJ1-5; D possibly corresponds to TRBD1 (5 bases). Germline assignment: CDR1 SGDLS and CDR2 YYNGEE. V was cut by 0 bases and J by 4 bases, with 14 bases left in between. The CDR3 is 16 amino acids. For the CDR3, the DNA is TGTGCCAGCAGCGTAGGGGGGGAGTTTAGTAATCAGCCCCAGCATTTT. Translated: CASSVGGEFSNQPQHF.

This clone was found a few times. The gene calls are TRBV5-1 and TRBJ2-3, with D possibly matching TRBD2 (6 bases). CDR1 and CDR2 from the germline V gene are SGHRS and YFSETQ. V lost 4 bases to trimming and J lost 2 bases, with 14 bases between them. The CDR3 totals 15 residues. The chain's CDR3 is CASSPRDFDTDTQYF. In nucleotides, the CDR3 is TGCGCCAGCAGCCCCCGGGACTTCGACACAGATACGCAGTATTTT.

The rearrangement uses TRBV7-2 and TRBJ1-2, with D tentatively TRBD1 (5 bases). Germline loops: CDR1 SGHTA, CDR2 FQGNSA. Between the trimmed V and J ends, which lost 1 base and 3 bases, there was a span of 9 bases. This CDR3 spans 14 amino acids. The CDR3 reads CASSLGQPDYGYTF. CDR3 DNA sequence: TGTGCCAGCAGCTTAGGACAGCCCGACTATGGCTACACCTTC.

The rearrangement uses TRBV10-1 and TRBJ2-7; a weak D match, TRBD2 (6 bases). V lost 2 bases, J lost 6 bases, and 11 bases lay in between. Germline V gene data show CDR1 as WNHNN and CDR2 as SYGVQD (reference sequence). The CDR3 length is 13 residues. Here the CDR3 DNA reads TGCGCCAGCAGTGAGCAACCGACTAGCGAGCAGTACTTC. It specifies CASSEQPTSEQYF.

The chain joins TRBV7-9 to TRBJ1-3; a weak D match, TRBD1 (5 bases). The CDR3 is 15 amino acids. Germline CDR1 SEHNR, CDR2 FQNEAQ (reference sequence). Trimming cost V 2 bases and J 2 bases, with 10 bases left between them. The CDR3 nucleotides read TGTGCCAGCAGCTTACGGCAGGGCACTGGAAACACCATATATTTT. As protein: CASSLRQGTGNTIYF. The full variable domain, with the rest looked up from reference TRBV7-9 and TRBJ1-3, is DTGVSQNPRHKITKRGQNVTFRCDPISEHNRLYWYRQTLGQGPEFLTYFQNEAQLEKSRLLSDRFSAERPKGSFSTLEIQRTEQGDSAMYLCASSLRQGTGNTIYFGEGSWLTVV.

This clone came up many times. The chain recombines TRBV7-9 with TRBJ2-5; TRBD2 matches 7 bases. V trimming: 5 bases; J trimming: 0 bases; junction bases outside the gene matches: 9. CDR3 length equals 16 residues. CDR1 and CDR2 from the germline V gene are SEHNR and FQNEAQ (reference sequence). Here the CDR3 DNA reads TGTGCCAGCAGCCTACCCGCAGCGGGGTACCAAGAGACCCAGTACTTC. Amino acid sequence: CASSLPAAGYQETQYF.

J is TRBJ1-1 and V is TRBV5-1, with 7 nucleotides matching TRBD1. CDR3 length: 15 residues. Looked up from germline, CDR1 is SGHRS and CDR2 is YFSETQ. V lost 4 bases and J lost 9; bases outside the gene matches: 15. The DNA for the CDR3 is TGCGCCAGCAGCCGACAGGGAATAGAGGGCACAAAAGCTTTCTTT. Its translation is CASSRQGIEGTKAFF.

The CDR3, as DNA: TGTGCCAGCAGTCACAGACAGGGGGCAACAGAGACCCAGTACTTC. Encoded protein: CASSHRQGATETQYF. The V call is TRBV6-5, the J call TRBJ2-5; the match to TRBD1 covers 10 bases. This CDR3 spans 15 amino acids. Germline V gives CDR1 MNHEY, CDR2 SVGAGI. With V trimmed by 5 bases and J by 4 bases, 7 bases remained unmatched.

The genes are TRBV11-2 and TRBJ2-1, with 8 bases fitting TRBD2. Germline V gives CDR1 SGHAT, CDR2 FQNNGV. CDR3 length: 14 residues. Trimming at V came to 7 bases and at J to 6 bases, leaving 8 bases not matched to a gene. CDR3 residues: CASTLAGTSNEQFF. DNA for the CDR3: TGTGCCAGCACCCTTGCCGGGACTAGCAATGAGCAGTTCTTC. The complete variable domain, with remaining parts taken from reference TRBV11-2 and TRBJ2-1, reads EAGVAQSPRYKIIEKRQSVAFWCNPISGHATLYWYQQILGQGPKLLIQFQNNGVVDDSQLPKDRFSAERLKGVDSTLKIQPAKLEDSAVYLCASTLAGTSNEQFFGPGTRLTVL.

The chain is built from TRBV5-1 and TRBJ2-7, with 16 positions matching TRBD2. Trimming cost V 3 bases and J 3 bases; bases outside gene matches: 6. The CDR3 contains 17 residues. CDR1 is SGHRS and CDR2 is YFSETQ in the germline V gene. CDR3 in amino acids: CASSWGTSGRAGYEQYF. In DNA, the CDR3 is TGCGCCAGCAGCTGGGGGACTAGCGGGAGGGCCGGCTACGAGCAGTACTTC.

The genes are TRBV5-6 and TRBJ2-2; the match to TRBD1 covers 7 bases. The length of the CDR3 is 14 residues. Per the germline V gene, CDR1 is SGHDT and CDR2 is YYEEEE. The V segment lost 4 bases and the J segment 2 bases; nucleotides outside the gene matches: 2. For the CDR3, the DNA is TGTGCCAGCAGCCGGACAGGCAACACCGGGGAGCTGTTTTTT. Its protein is CASSRTGNTGELFF.

The chain recombines TRBV4-3 with TRBJ1-2; 8 nucleotides line up with TRBD1. This CDR3 has 15 residues. V lost 0 bases to trimming and J lost 3 bases; unmatched junction nucleotides: 3. Germline CDR1 reads LGHNA; CDR2 reads YSLEER. CDR3 region: CASSQDYRGDYGYTF. For the CDR3, the DNA is TGCGCCAGCAGCCAAGACTACAGGGGGGACTATGGCTACACCTTC.

A few counts support this clone. V and J are TRBV27 and TRBJ2-4; 12 nucleotides agree with TRBD1. The CDR3 is made up of 14 amino acids. After removal of 6 bases from V and 7 bases from J, the junction contained 4 bases not matched to a gene. Germline assignment: CDR1 MNHEY and CDR2 SMNVEV (reference sequence). The CDR3 nucleotides read TGTGCCAGCAGGGGACAGGGGGCAGTGAACATTCAGTACTTC. This sequence encodes CASRGQGAVNIQYF.

V gene TRBV2 combines with J gene TRBJ2-7; D perhaps matches TRBD2 (6 bases). V dropped 2 bases and J dropped 3 bases, with 11 bases sitting between them. Germline V lookup: CDR1 SNHLY, CDR2 FYNNEI. The CDR3 sequence is 14 residues long. In DNA form, the CDR3 reads TGTGCCAGCAGTGAATATGGCGGGGACTACGAGCAGTACTTC. It translates to CASSEYGGDYEQYF. The full variable domain, its missing parts supplied by reference TRBV2 and TRBJ2-7, is EPEVTQTPSHQVTQMGQEVILRCVPISNHLYFYWYRQILGQKVEFLVSFYNNEISEKSEIFDDQFSVERPDGSNFTLKIRSTKLEDSAMYFCASSEYGGDYEQYFGPGTRLTVT.